A selection of T cell receptor beta chains follows, all from one sample in a study of T cells expressing NK-cell markers. TCRdb reprocessed the 5' RACE reads and reports one entry per CDR3 protein, with no DNA. The sample has 350,000 to 400,000 distinct CDR3 sequences. The sample was blood T cells: a sorted CD56 or NKG2C T cell subset, CD4+ or CD8+ T cells, or bulk PBMC T cells (not recorded which). The receptors were gathered from a woman aged 50 to 60 in good health. CDR3s include the opening cysteine and the closing phenylalanine or tryptophan. Fields, in order: J gene, CDR3 length, V gene, CDR3 protein.

TRBJ2-2 | 13 | TRBV12-3/TRBV12-4 | CARGQGGNGELFF
TRBJ1-5 | 15 | TRBV6-5 | CASSYSPGGDQPQHF
TRBJ2-7 | 15 | TRBV9 | CASSADLLGSYEQYF
TRBJ2-4 | 12 | TRBV11-2 | CASSNLGNIQYF
TRBJ2-2 | 17 | TRBV2 | CASKHPDRGRDTGELFF
TRBJ2-2 | 17 | TRBV6-6 | CASSYVLSGRSSGELFF
TRBJ1-2 | 12 | TRBV12-3/TRBV12-4 | CASSPESIGYTF
TRBJ2-7 | 12 | TRBV20-1 | CSARDPGYEQYF
TRBJ1-1 | 16 | TRBV6-5 | CASSYSNYRQRTEAFF
TRBJ2-1 | 13 | TRBV18 | CASSPDRYNEQFF
TRBJ2-3 | 15 | TRBV20-1 | CSARSGLARSDTQYF
TRBJ2-1 | 14 | TRBV29-1 | CSVFPPLANNEQFF
TRBJ2-4 | 18 | TRBV12-3/TRBV12-4 | CASSFMPRGYPAKNIQYF
TRBJ2-1 | 13 | TRBV10-3 | CAIGLAGGWEQFF
TRBJ1-6 | 16 | TRBV27 | CASTSGLQGLHSPLHF
TRBJ1-2 | 14 | TRBV3-1 | CASSPLRGPYGYTF
TRBJ2-4 | 17 | TRBV5-1 | CASSLVGGQRGKNIQYF
TRBJ2-1 | 16 | TRBV24-1 | CATSDPRTGGDNEQFF
TRBJ2-3 | 16 | TRBV5-1 | CASSLMVAGGSDTQYF